This T cell receptor (beta chain) was sequenced in a study of OX40 agonist ivuxolimab in advanced cancers. Generated by immunoSEQ multiplex PCR, the TCRdb table keeps only in-frame clones and is missing some. The sample has tens of thousands of clones; 85% are singletons. CDR3 length: 13 residues. V gave up 3 bases and J gave up 1 base, with 4 bases separating them. The V gene's germline CDR1 is MNHNS and CDR2 SASEGT. The sequence came from an adult with an advanced solid tumor such as melanoma, head and neck, liver or kidney cancer. The genes are TRBV6-1 and TRBJ1-5; D call uncertain. The material was CD4+ or CD8+ T cells sorted from blood, obtained in a trial of the OX40 agonist ivuxolimab. CDR3 in amino acids: CASSDVSNQPQHF. DNA for the CDR3: TGTGCCAGCAGTGACGTCAGCAATCAGCCCCAGCATTTT.